These 12 T cell receptor beta chains share one sample of origin, sequenced in a study of T-cell reconstitution after alpha-beta-depleted transplantation in children. Molecular barcoding with unique molecular identifiers was used for the TCRbeta library. Each CDR3 protein gets one entry after TCRdb re-called the PCR reads with MiXCR. The sample has around 960,000 distinct CDR3 sequences; 25% to 35% are singletons. Source: PBMCs, mostly from graft donor cells, taken 360 days after TCRalphabeta/CD19-depleted stem cell transplant. These receptors originate from a boy under two years old who had a stem cell transplant for SCID, so the T cells may come from the graft donor.

This clonotype was counted a few times. V is TRBV29-1 and J is TRBJ1-2, with D possibly TRBD1 on 5 matching bases. This CDR3 contains 11 residues. Trimming stripped 6 bases from V and 4 bases from J, with 9 bases between. The germline gives CDR1 SQVTM, CDR2 ANQGSEA. The CDR3 sequence is CSVGATYGYTF. Here the CDR3 DNA reads TGCAGCGTCGGGGCGACCTATGGCTACACCTTC. Using reference TRBV29-1 and TRBJ1-2 for the parts outside the CDR3, the full variable domain is SAVISQKPSRDICQRGTSLTIQCQVDSQVTMMFWYRQQPGQSLTLIATANQGSEATYESGFVIDKFPISRPNLTFSTLTVSNMSPEDSSIYLCSVGATYGYTFGSGTRLTVV.

This clonotype was detected ten times or more. The chain has TRBV10-3 and TRBJ1-6; 7 bases match TRBD1. Germline CDR1 and CDR2: ENHRY and SYGVKD. The CDR3 runs to 16 residues. After removal of 1 base from V and 9 bases from J, the junction contained 9 bases not matched to a gene. CDR3 sequence reads: CAISEWRQGESSPLHF. For the CDR3, the DNA is TGTGCCATCAGTGAGTGGAGACAGGGAGAATCTTCACCCCTCCACTTT.

The chain carries TRBV18 and TRBJ2-7; D might be TRBD1 or TRBD2, each matching 5 bases. The CDR3 spans 12 residues. V shed 3 bases and J shed 7 bases, with 10 bases lying between them. Germline V gene data show CDR1 as KGHSH and CDR2 as LQKENI. CDR3 protein: CASSPGAREQYF. In nucleotides, the CDR3 is TGTGCCAGCTCACCCGGGGCTCGAGAGCAGTACTTC.

V is TRBV7-2 and J is TRBJ1-1; D remains unclear. The V and J ends lost 2 bases and 5 bases respectively, with 15 bases between them. The CDR3 sequence is 15 residues long. Germline V gene sequence: CDR1 SGHTA, CDR2 FQGNSA. The DNA of the CDR3 is TGTGCCAGCAGCTTACGGCTAGGGCTGGGGACTGAAGCTTTCTTT. Its protein product is CASSLRLGLGTEAFF.

This clonotype has more than one count but fewer than ten. The J gene is TRBJ2-7, the V gene TRBV20-1, with 10 bases identical to TRBD2. Germline CDR1 and CDR2: DFQATT and SNEGSKA (reference sequence). V was clipped by 5 bases and J by 7 bases; unmatched bases: 11. The CDR3 is 14 amino acids. CDR3 loop: CSAVSGGALLEQYF. CDR3 nucleotide sequence: TGCAGTGCTGTCAGCGGGGGGGCCCTACTGGAGCAGTACTTC.

The chain combines TRBV7-2 with TRBJ1-2; D not resolved. The CDR3 length is 13 residues. V lost 1 base and J lost 4, with 7 bases in between. The germline CDR1 and CDR2 sequences are SGHTA and FQGNSA. In DNA form, the CDR3 reads TGTGCCAGCAGCTTAGGGACTCTCTATGGCTACACCTTC. Its protein product is CASSLGTLYGYTF.

The chain carries TRBV12-3 or TRBV12-4 and TRBJ2-3, with D perhaps being TRBD1 or TRBD2 (5 bases each). CDR3 size: 16 residues. V shed 3 bases and J shed 3 bases, with 16 bases lying between them. The CDR3 sequence: CASSFTAGWETDTQYF. The CDR3, as DNA: TGTGCCAGCAGTTTTACGGCAGGGTGGGAGACAGATACGCAGTATTTT.

The chain has TRBV12-3 or TRBV12-4 and TRBJ2-2; D remains unclear. Trimming pared 5 bases from V and 6 bases from J, leaving 16 bases between. The CDR3 contains 15 residues. The CDR3 sequence is CASSPKLLDAGELFF. The CDR3 bases are TGTGCCAGCAGTCCTAAGTTACTGGACGCCGGGGAGCTGTTTTTT.

This chain uses TRBV4-2 with TRBJ2-7; TRBD2 is a possible D gene (5 bases). There are 16 residues in the CDR3. Looked up from germline, CDR1 is LGHNA and CDR2 is YNFKEQ. Trimming took 0 bases from V and 6 from J, leaving 18 bases between them. CDR3: CASSQDGSGPYGEQYF. The DNA for the CDR3 is TGTGCCAGCAGCCAAGATGGCAGCGGACCTTACGGCGAGCAGTACTTC.

In its sample, this clonotype was seen a few times. The gene calls are TRBV20-1 and TRBJ2-5; TRBD1 aligns across 7 bases. CDR1 DFQATT and CDR2 SNEGSKA come from the germline V gene (reference sequence). V shed 4 bases and J 2 bases; nucleotides not matched to a gene: 1. The CDR3 spans 12 residues. The DNA for the CDR3 is TGCAGTGCTACGACAGGGCAAGAGACCCAGTACTTC. This translates into CSATTGQETQYF.

The V and J genes are TRBV5-1 and TRBJ2-7, with D perhaps TRBD2 (6 bases). This CDR3 region has 14 residues. Germline V CDR1 and CDR2: SGHRS, YFSETQ. Trimming removed 3 bases from V and 2 bases from J, with 12 bases in between. CDR3 sequence (DNA): TGCGCCAGCAGCTGGGGGGACCAACCCTACGAGCAGTACTTC. Protein product: CASSWGDQPYEQYF.

The J gene is TRBJ2-2, the V gene TRBV9; either TRBD1 or TRBD2 may supply D (5 bases each). This CDR3 is 14 amino acids long. Per germline, CDR1 SGDLS and CDR2 YYNGEE. V was pared by 2 bases and J by 4 bases, with 9 bases between. The DNA for the CDR3 is TGTGCCAGCAGCGTTGGGACGATCACCGGGGAGCTGTTTTTT. Protein product: CASSVGTITGELFF.